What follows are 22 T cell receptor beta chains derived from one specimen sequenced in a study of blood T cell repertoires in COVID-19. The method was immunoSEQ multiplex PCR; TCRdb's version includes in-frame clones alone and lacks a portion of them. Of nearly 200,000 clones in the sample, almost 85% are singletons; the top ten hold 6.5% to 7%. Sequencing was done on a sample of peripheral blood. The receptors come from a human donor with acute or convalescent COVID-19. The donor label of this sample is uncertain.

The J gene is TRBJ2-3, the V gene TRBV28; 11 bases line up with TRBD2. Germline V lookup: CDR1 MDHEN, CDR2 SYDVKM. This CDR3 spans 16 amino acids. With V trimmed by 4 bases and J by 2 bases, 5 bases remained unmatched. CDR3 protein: CASSSRGLAATDTQYF. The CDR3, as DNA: TGTGCCAGCAGTTCCCGGGGACTAGCGGCCACAGATACGCAGTATTTT.

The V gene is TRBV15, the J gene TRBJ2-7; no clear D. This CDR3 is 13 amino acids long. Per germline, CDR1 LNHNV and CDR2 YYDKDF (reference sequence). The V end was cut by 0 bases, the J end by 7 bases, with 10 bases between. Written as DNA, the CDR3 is TGTGCCACCAGCAGAGATAATGGAGATGAGCAGTACTTC. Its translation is CATSRDNGDEQYF.

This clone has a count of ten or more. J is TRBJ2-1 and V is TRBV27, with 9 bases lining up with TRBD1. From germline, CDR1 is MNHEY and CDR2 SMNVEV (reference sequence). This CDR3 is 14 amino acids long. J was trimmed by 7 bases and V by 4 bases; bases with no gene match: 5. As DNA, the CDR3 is TGTGCCAGCAGTTGGGACAGGGCAAGGAATGAGCAGTTCTTC. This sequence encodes CASSWDRARNEQFF.

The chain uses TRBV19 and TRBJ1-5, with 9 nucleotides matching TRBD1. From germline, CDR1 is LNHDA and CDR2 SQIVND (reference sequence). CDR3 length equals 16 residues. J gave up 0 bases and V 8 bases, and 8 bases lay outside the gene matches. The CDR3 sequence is CASRSQGAPSNQPQHF. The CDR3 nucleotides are TGTGCCAGTCGATCACAGGGGGCGCCTAGCAATCAGCCCCAGCATTTT.

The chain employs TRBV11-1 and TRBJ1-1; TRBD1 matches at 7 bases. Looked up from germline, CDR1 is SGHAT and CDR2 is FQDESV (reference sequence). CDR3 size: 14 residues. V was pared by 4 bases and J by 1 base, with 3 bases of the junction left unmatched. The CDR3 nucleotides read TGTGCCAGCAGCTCGGGACAGCCGAACACTGAAGCTTTCTTT. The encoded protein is CASSSGQPNTEAFF.

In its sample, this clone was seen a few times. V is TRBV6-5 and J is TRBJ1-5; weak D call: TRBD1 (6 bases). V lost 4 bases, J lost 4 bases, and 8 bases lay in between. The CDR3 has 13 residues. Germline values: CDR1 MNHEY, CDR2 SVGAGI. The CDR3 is CASSSDSNQPQHF. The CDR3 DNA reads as TGTGCCAGCAGTTCGGACAGTAATCAGCCCCAGCATTTT.

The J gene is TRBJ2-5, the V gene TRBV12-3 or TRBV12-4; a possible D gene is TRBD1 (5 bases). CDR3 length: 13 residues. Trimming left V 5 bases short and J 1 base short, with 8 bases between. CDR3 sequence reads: CASSVRVQETQYF. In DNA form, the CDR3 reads TGTGCCAGCAGTGTCAGGGTCCAAGAGACCCAGTACTTC.

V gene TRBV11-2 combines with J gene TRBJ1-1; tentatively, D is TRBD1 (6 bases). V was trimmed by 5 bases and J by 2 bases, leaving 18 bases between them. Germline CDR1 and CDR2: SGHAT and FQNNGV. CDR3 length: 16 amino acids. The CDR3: CASSPGGPRSNTEAFF. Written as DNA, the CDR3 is TGTGCCAGCAGCCCCGGGGGGCCAAGGAGTAACACTGAAGCTTTCTTT.

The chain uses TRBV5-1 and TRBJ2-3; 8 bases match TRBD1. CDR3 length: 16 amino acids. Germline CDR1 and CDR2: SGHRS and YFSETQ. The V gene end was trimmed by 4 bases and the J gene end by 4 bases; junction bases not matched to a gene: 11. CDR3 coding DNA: TGCGCCAGCAGCGGCTTCGGACAGGGTGAGGCAGATACGCAGTATTTT. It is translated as CASSGFGQGEADTQYF.

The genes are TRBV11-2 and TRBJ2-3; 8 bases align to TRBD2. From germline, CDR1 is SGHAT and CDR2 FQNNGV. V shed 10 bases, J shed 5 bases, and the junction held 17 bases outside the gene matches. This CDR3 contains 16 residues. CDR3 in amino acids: CATRKGTSTSGDTQYF. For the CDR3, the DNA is TGTGCCACCAGGAAGGGGACTAGTACATCTGGAGATACGCAGTATTTT. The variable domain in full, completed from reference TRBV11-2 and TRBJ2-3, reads EAGVAQSPRYKIIEKRQSVAFWCNPISGHATLYWYQQILGQGPKLLIQFQNNGVVDDSQLPKDRFSAERLKGVDSTLKIQPAKLEDSAVYLCATRKGTSTSGDTQYFGPGTRLTVL.

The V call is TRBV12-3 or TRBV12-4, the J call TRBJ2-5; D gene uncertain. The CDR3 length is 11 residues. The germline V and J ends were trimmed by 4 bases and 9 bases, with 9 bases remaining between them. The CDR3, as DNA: TGTGCCAGCAGTTCTAGATCAGCCCAGTACTTC. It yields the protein CASSSRSAQYF.

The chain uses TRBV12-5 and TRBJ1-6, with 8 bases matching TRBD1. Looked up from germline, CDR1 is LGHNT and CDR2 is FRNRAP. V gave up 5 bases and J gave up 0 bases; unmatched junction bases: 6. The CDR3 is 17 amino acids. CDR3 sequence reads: CASGPRTGSSYNSPLHF. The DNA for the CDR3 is TGTGCTAGTGGTCCCCGGACAGGGAGCTCCTATAATTCACCCCTCCACTTT.

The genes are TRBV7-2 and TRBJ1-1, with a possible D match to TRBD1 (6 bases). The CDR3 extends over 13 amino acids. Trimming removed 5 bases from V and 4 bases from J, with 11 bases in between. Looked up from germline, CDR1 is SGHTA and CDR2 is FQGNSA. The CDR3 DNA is TGTGCCAGCAGCATTCAGGGGAGCACTGAAGCTTTCTTT. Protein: CASSIQGSTEAFF.

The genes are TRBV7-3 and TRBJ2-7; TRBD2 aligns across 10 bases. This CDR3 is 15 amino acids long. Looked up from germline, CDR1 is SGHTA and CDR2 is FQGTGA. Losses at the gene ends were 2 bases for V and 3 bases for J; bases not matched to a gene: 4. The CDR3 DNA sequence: TGTGCCAGCAGCTTAGAACCTAGCGGGAGCTACGAGCAGTACTTC. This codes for CASSLEPSGSYEQYF.

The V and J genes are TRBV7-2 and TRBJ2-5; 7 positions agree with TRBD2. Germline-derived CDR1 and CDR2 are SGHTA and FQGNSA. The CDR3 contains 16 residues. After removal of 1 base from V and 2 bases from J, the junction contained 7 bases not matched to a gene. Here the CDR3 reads CASSLGRLAGQETQYF. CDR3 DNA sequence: TGTGCCAGCAGCTTAGGCAGACTAGCTGGACAAGAGACCCAGTACTTC.

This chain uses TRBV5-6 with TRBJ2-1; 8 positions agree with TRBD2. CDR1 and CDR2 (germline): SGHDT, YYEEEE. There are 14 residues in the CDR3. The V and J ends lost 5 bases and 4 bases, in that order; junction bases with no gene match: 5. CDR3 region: CASSSAGGYNEQFF. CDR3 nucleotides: TGTGCCAGCAGTTCCGCGGGAGGTTACAATGAGCAGTTCTTC.

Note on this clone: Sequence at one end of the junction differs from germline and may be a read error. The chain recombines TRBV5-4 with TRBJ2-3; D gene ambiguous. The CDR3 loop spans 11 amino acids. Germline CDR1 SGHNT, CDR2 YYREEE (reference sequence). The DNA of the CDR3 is TGTGCCAGCAGCTTGGGGTCGGTAATAGATTTT. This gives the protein CASSLGSVIDF.

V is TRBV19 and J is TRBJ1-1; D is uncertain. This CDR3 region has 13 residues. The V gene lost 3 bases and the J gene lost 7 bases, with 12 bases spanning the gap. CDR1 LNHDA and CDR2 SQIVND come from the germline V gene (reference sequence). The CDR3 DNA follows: TGTGCCAGTAGTATGAGCGAAGTGCTTGAAGCTTTCTTT. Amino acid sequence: CASSMSEVLEAFF.

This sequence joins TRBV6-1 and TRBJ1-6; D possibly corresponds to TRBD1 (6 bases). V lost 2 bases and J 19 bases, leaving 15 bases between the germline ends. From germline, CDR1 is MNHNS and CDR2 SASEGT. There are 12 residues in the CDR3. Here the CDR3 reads CASSERAGVPHF. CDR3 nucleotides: TGTGCCAGCAGTGAAAGGGCAGGGGTACCACACTTT.

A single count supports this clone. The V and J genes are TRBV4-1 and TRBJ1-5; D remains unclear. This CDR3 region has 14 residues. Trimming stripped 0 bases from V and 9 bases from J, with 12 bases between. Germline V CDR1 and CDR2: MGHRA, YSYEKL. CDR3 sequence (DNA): TGCGCCAGCAGCCAAGAGTCAGGTATCCCGCCCCAGCATTTT. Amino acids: CASSQESGIPPQHF.

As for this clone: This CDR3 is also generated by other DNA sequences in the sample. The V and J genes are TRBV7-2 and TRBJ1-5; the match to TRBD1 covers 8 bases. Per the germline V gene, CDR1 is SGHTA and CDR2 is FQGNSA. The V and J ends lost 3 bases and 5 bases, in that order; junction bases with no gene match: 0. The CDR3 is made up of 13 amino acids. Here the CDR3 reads CASSLDRDQPQHF. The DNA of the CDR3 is TGTGCCAGCAGCTTGGACAGGGATCAGCCCCAGCATTTT. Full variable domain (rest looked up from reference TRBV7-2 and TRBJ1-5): GAGVSQSPSNKVTEKGKDVELRCDPISGHTALYWYRQSLGQGLEFLIYFQGNSAPDKSGLPSDRFSAERTGGSVSTLTIQRTQQEDSAVYLCASSLDRDQPQHFGDGTRLSIL.

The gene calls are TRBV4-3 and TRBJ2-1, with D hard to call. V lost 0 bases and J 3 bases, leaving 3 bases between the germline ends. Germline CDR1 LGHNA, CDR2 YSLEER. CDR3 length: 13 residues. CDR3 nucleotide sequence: TGCGCCAGCAGCCAAGATTACTACAATGAGCAGTTCTTC. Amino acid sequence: CASSQDYYNEQFF.